The rows below give T cell receptor beta chains drawn from one sample of a study of blood T cell repertoires in COVID-19. Using immunoSEQ multiplex PCR, the repertoire was profiled, and TCRdb retains in-frame clones only, with some absent. The profile covers 90,000 or so clones, with around 90% appearing a single time and roughly 4.5% taken by the ten largest. Sequencing was performed on peripheral blood. All receptors derive from a woman aged 80 or over with active or convalescent COVID-19. CDR3s include the opening cysteine and the closing phenylalanine or tryptophan. The D gene is left open where the match is weak. Rows may omit the clone size; those that give it use once, few, many or a size class.

D gene: NA; V gene: TRBV10-1; CDR3 length: 15; J gene: TRBJ1-2; clone size: NA; CDR3 DNA: TGCGCCAGCAGTGAGTCTCCGACAGGAATCAATGGCTACACCTTC; CDR3 protein: CASSESPTGINGYTF
D gene: TRBD1; V gene: TRBV28; CDR3 length: 15; J gene: TRBJ2-2; clone size: NA; CDR3 DNA: TGTGCCAGCCGTTCCCCGGGACAGTCCACCGGGGAGCTGTTTTTT; CDR3 protein: CASRSPGQSTGELFF
D gene: NA; V gene: TRBV3-1/TRBV3-2; CDR3 length: 13; J gene: TRBJ2-2; clone size: NA; CDR3 DNA: TGTGCCAGCAGCCAAGCGGGCACCGGGGAGCTGTTTTTT; CDR3 protein: CASSQAGTGELFF
D gene: NA; V gene: TRBV11-2; CDR3 length: 13; J gene: TRBJ2-3; clone size: NA; CDR3 DNA: TGTGCCAGCAGCTTAGCCGGGACTCAAAAGCAGTATTTT; CDR3 protein: CASSLAGTQKQYF
D gene: TRBD1; V gene: TRBV7-2; CDR3 length: 16; J gene: TRBJ2-3; clone size: few; CDR3 DNA: TGTGCCAGCAGCTTAGCGCGGGCAGGGGGTGCAGATACGCAGTATTTT; CDR3 protein: CASSLARAGGADTQYF
D gene: NA; V gene: TRBV15; CDR3 length: 13; J gene: TRBJ2-7; clone size: NA; CDR3 DNA: TGTGCCACCAGCAGAGAAGCGACGGTCCGGCAGTACTTC; CDR3 protein: CATSREATVRQYF
D gene: TRBD1; V gene: TRBV10-3; CDR3 length: 19; J gene: TRBJ1-1; clone size: NA; CDR3 DNA: TGTGCCATCGGACTCAACTTACCGGGACAGGGTGGGACGAACACTGAAGCTTTCTTT; CDR3 protein: CAIGLNLPGQGGTNTEAFF
D gene: NA; V gene: TRBV24-1; CDR3 length: 14; J gene: TRBJ2-2; clone size: NA; CDR3 DNA: TGTGCCACCAGTGATCCCCTTGCCGGCGGGGAGCTGTTTTTT; CDR3 protein: CATSDPLAGGELFF
D gene: TRBD2; V gene: TRBV28; CDR3 length: 15; J gene: TRBJ2-1; clone size: NA; CDR3 DNA: TGTGCCAGCAGGCAAGCGGGACTCAAAGCCGATGAGCAGTTCTTC; CDR3 protein: CASRQAGLKADEQFF
D gene: TRBD1; V gene: TRBV11-2; CDR3 length: 16; J gene: TRBJ1-3; clone size: once; CDR3 DNA: TGTGCCAGCAGCTCCCAAATGACAGGGGCCGGAAACACCATATATTTT; CDR3 protein: CASSSQMTGAGNTIYF
D gene: NA; V gene: TRBV30; CDR3 length: 14; J gene: TRBJ1-5; clone size: once; CDR3 DNA: TGTGCCTGGAGTGGGGGCAGGGGATATCAGCCCCAGCATTTT; CDR3 protein: CAWSGGRGYQPQHF
D gene: NA; V gene: TRBV6-2/TRBV6-3; CDR3 length: 14; J gene: TRBJ2-5; clone size: NA; CDR3 DNA: TGTGCCAGCAGTTACTCGACTAGATCCGAGACCCAGTACTTC; CDR3 protein: CASSYSTRSETQYF
D gene: NA; V gene: TRBV28; CDR3 length: 15; J gene: TRBJ1-1; clone size: NA; CDR3 DNA: TGTGCCAGCAGTTTAGGGGGGGTGATGAACACTGAAGCTTTCTTT; CDR3 protein: CASSLGGVMNTEAFF
D gene: NA; V gene: TRBV28; CDR3 length: 16; J gene: TRBJ2-4; clone size: NA; CDR3 DNA: TGTGCCACCCCCGACAGGCCGACGGGAGCCAAAAACATTCAGTACTTC; CDR3 protein: CATPDRPTGAKNIQYF
D gene: NA; V gene: TRBV6-2/TRBV6-3; CDR3 length: 16; J gene: TRBJ2-7; clone size: NA; CDR3 DNA: TGTGCCAGCAGCATATGGAGGGCCATACGAGGCTACGAGCAGTACTTC; CDR3 protein: CASSIWRAIRGYEQYF
D gene: NA; V gene: TRBV6-5; CDR3 length: 13; J gene: TRBJ2-7; clone size: NA; CDR3 DNA: TGTGCCAGCAGCCCCCCGGGAGAGGGGGAGCAGTACTTC; CDR3 protein: CASSPPGEGEQYF
D gene: TRBD1; V gene: TRBV25-1; CDR3 length: 13; J gene: TRBJ1-2; clone size: NA; CDR3 DNA: TGTGCCAGCAGTGAAATCAGGGGGTTAGGCTACACCTTC; CDR3 protein: CASSEIRGLGYTF
D gene: NA; V gene: TRBV19; CDR3 length: 15; J gene: TRBJ2-3; clone size: once; CDR3 DNA: TGTGCCAGTAGTATCCTAGGACTCTACACAGATACGCAGTATTTT; CDR3 protein: CASSILGLYTDTQYF
D gene: TRBD1; V gene: TRBV19; CDR3 length: 16; J gene: TRBJ1-2; clone size: few; CDR3 DNA: TGTGCCAGTAGGCTGAGTGGAAACAGGGGGCGCGATGGCTACACCTTC; CDR3 protein: CASRLSGNRGRDGYTF
D gene: NA; V gene: TRBV6-5; CDR3 length: 13; J gene: TRBJ1-3; clone size: NA; CDR3 DNA: TGTGCCAGCAGACACTCGGAGGGAAACACCATATATTTT; CDR3 protein: CASRHSEGNTIYF
D gene: NA; V gene: TRBV15; CDR3 length: 13; J gene: TRBJ1-1; clone size: NA; CDR3 DNA: TGTGCCACCAGCAGAGGTCGGAACACTGAAGCTTTCTTT; CDR3 protein: CATSRGRNTEAFF
D gene: TRBD1; V gene: TRBV28; CDR3 length: 13; J gene: TRBJ1-2; clone size: NA; CDR3 DNA: TGTGCCAGCAGTCCCGGACAGGTCGGTGGCTACACCTTC; CDR3 protein: CASSPGQVGGYTF
D gene: TRBD2; V gene: TRBV7-3; CDR3 length: 17; J gene: TRBJ2-7; clone size: NA; CDR3 DNA: TGTGCCAGCAGCTTACGCTTAACTAGCGGGCGGACCTACGAGCAGTACTTC; CDR3 protein: CASSLRLTSGRTYEQYF
D gene: NA; V gene: TRBV18; CDR3 length: 17; J gene: TRBJ1-3; clone size: once; CDR3 DNA: TGTGCCAGCTCATCCGAACCGGGGGGCTTCTCTGGAAACACCATATATTTT; CDR3 protein: CASSSEPGGFSGNTIYF
D gene: NA; V gene: TRBV28; CDR3 length: 14; J gene: TRBJ1-1; clone size: NA; CDR3 DNA: TGTGCCAGCAGTTTCGGACATACGAACACTGAAGCTTTCTTT; CDR3 protein: CASSFGHTNTEAFF
D gene: TRBD2; V gene: TRBV3-1/TRBV3-2; CDR3 length: 14; J gene: TRBJ2-1; clone size: NA; CDR3 DNA: TGTGCCAGCAGCGCCAGCGGGACTTACAATGAGCAGTTCTTC; CDR3 protein: CASSASGTYNEQFF
D gene: TRBD1; V gene: TRBV19; CDR3 length: 14; J gene: TRBJ2-7; clone size: NA; CDR3 DNA: TGTGCCAGCGCACGACAGGGCCAAACCTACGAGCAGTACTTC; CDR3 protein: CASARQGQTYEQYF
D gene: TRBD1; V gene: TRBV5-4; CDR3 length: 15; J gene: TRBJ1-2; clone size: NA; CDR3 DNA: TGTGCCAGCAGCCCCCGGACAGGCGAGAGTACGGGCTACACCTTC; CDR3 protein: CASSPRTGESTGYTF
D gene: TRBD1; V gene: TRBV28; CDR3 length: 14; J gene: TRBJ1-6; clone size: NA; CDR3 DNA: TGTGCCAGCTTCGGGGGACAGGGTAATTCACCCCTCCACTTT; CDR3 protein: CASFGGQGNSPLHF
D gene: NA; V gene: TRBV19; CDR3 length: 17; J gene: TRBJ1-5; clone size: NA; CDR3 DNA: TGTGCCAGTAGTCCAGCCCGGGGGGTAAGGGGCAATCAGCCCCAGCATTTT; CDR3 protein: CASSPARGVRGNQPQHF
D gene: NA; V gene: TRBV28; CDR3 length: 13; J gene: TRBJ1-2; clone size: NA; CDR3 DNA: TGTGCCAGTTCGACAAGAGCTAACTATGGCTACACCTTC; CDR3 protein: CASSTRANYGYTF
D gene: NA; V gene: TRBV14; CDR3 length: 17; J gene: TRBJ2-7; clone size: NA; CDR3 DNA: TGTGCCAGCAGCCCTCACCATGGGCTAGAGCGGCCGTACGAGCAGTACTTC; CDR3 protein: CASSPHHGLERPYEQYF
D gene: TRBD2; V gene: TRBV3-1/TRBV3-2; CDR3 length: 17; J gene: TRBJ2-1; clone size: NA; CDR3 DNA: TGTGCCAGCAGCCAAGATCTCCCTATAATAGCGGGATCAACAAAGTTCTTC; CDR3 protein: CASSQDLPIIAGSTKFF
D gene: TRBD2; V gene: TRBV5-1; CDR3 length: 14; J gene: TRBJ2-7; clone size: NA; CDR3 DNA: TGCGCCAGCAGCGCGGGAGGGACAACCTACGAGCAGTACTTC; CDR3 protein: CASSAGGTTYEQYF
D gene: TRBD1; V gene: TRBV6-5; CDR3 length: 14; J gene: TRBJ2-7; clone size: NA; CDR3 DNA: TGTGCCAGCAGGGGACAGGGTAGCTCCTACGAGCAGTACTTC; CDR3 protein: CASRGQGSSYEQYF
D gene: NA; V gene: TRBV4-3; CDR3 length: 15; J gene: TRBJ2-5; clone size: once; CDR3 DNA: TGCGCCAGCAGCCAACAGGGTTCGGCGCAAGAGACCCAGTACTTC; CDR3 protein: CASSQQGSAQETQYF
D gene: TRBD2; V gene: TRBV10-3; CDR3 length: 16; J gene: TRBJ2-7; clone size: NA; CDR3 DNA: TGTGCCATCAGTGAGAGAGGGTTAGCGGGAGACGACGAGCAGTACTTC; CDR3 protein: CAISERGLAGDDEQYF
D gene: NA; V gene: TRBV15; CDR3 length: 15; J gene: TRBJ1-6; clone size: NA; CDR3 DNA: TGTGCCACCAGCAGAGATAAGGGGAGGAATTCACCCCTCCACTTT; CDR3 protein: CATSRDKGRNSPLHF
D gene: NA; V gene: TRBV5-1; CDR3 length: 13; J gene: TRBJ1-1; clone size: NA; CDR3 DNA: TGCGCCAGCAGCTTGGTAGGGGACACTGAAGCTTTCTTT; CDR3 protein: CASSLVGDTEAFF
D gene: TRBD2; V gene: TRBV2; CDR3 length: 14; J gene: TRBJ2-7; clone size: NA; CDR3 DNA: TGTGCCAGCGTGTGGACTAGCGGGAGCGCCGAGCAGTACTTC; CDR3 protein: CASVWTSGSAEQYF
D gene: TRBD1; V gene: TRBV28; CDR3 length: 14; J gene: TRBJ1-2; clone size: once; CDR3 DNA: TGTGCCAGCGGACGGACAGGGACTAACTATGGCTACACCTTC; CDR3 protein: CASGRTGTNYGYTF
D gene: NA; V gene: TRBV5-4; CDR3 length: 15; J gene: TRBJ2-2; clone size: NA; CDR3 DNA: TGTGCCAGCAGTTTGGACGGACTGAACACCGGGGAGCTGTTTTTT; CDR3 protein: CASSLDGLNTGELFF
D gene: NA; V gene: TRBV7-9; CDR3 length: 19; J gene: TRBJ1-1; clone size: NA; CDR3 DNA: TGTGCCAGCAGCCCTCCGGGCGGGGTGGGTCGTGGGCCGAACACTGAAGCTTTCTTT; CDR3 protein: CASSPPGGVGRGPNTEAFF
D gene: TRBD1; V gene: TRBV27; CDR3 length: 15; J gene: TRBJ1-4; clone size: NA; CDR3 DNA: TGTGCCAGCAGTGCCCGGACAGGACCGGTTGAAAAACTGTTTTTT; CDR3 protein: CASSARTGPVEKLFF
D gene: NA; V gene: TRBV4-1; CDR3 length: 15; J gene: TRBJ1-2; clone size: once; CDR3 DNA: TGCGCCAGCAGCCAAGAGGAGGGTTCTAACTATGGCTACACCTTC; CDR3 protein: CASSQEEGSNYGYTF
D gene: NA; V gene: TRBV11-2; CDR3 length: 14; J gene: TRBJ2-2; clone size: NA; CDR3 DNA: TGTGCCAGCAGCTTACAGGGTGGGACCGGGGAGCTGTTTTTT; CDR3 protein: CASSLQGGTGELFF
D gene: NA; V gene: TRBV18; CDR3 length: 12; J gene: TRBJ1-2; clone size: once; CDR3 DNA: TGTGCCAGCTCCCCCGTTGACAGTGGCTACACCTTC; CDR3 protein: CASSPVDSGYTF
D gene: TRBD2; V gene: TRBV6-4; CDR3 length: 15; J gene: TRBJ2-1; clone size: NA; CDR3 DNA: TGTGCCAGCAGCCGACTAGCGGGAGTATCTAATGAGCAGTTCTTC; CDR3 protein: CASSRLAGVSNEQFF
D gene: NA; V gene: TRBV19; CDR3 length: 14; J gene: TRBJ1-5; clone size: NA; CDR3 DNA: TGTGCCAGTAGTCGCAGGGTGTTGAGTCAGCCCCAGCATTTT; CDR3 protein: CASSRRVLSQPQHF
D gene: TRBD2; V gene: TRBV7-9; CDR3 length: 16; J gene: TRBJ2-1; clone size: NA; CDR3 DNA: TGTGCCAGCAGCACACGACTAGCGGGAATATACAATGAGCAGTTCTTC; CDR3 protein: CASSTRLAGIYNEQFF
D gene: TRBD2; V gene: TRBV18; CDR3 length: 20; J gene: TRBJ2-1; clone size: NA; CDR3 DNA: TGTGCCAGCTCCCCTGAACCTCTGATAGCGGGAGGGGACCCCTACAATGAGCAGTTCTTC; CDR3 protein: CASSPEPLIAGGDPYNEQFF
D gene: NA; V gene: TRBV7-9; CDR3 length: 15; J gene: TRBJ2-3; clone size: NA; CDR3 DNA: TGTGCCAGCAGCTCTCTAGCAGATAGCACAGATACGCAGTATTTT; CDR3 protein: CASSSLADSTDTQYF